This TCR beta chain came from a study of neurological immune-mediated disorders (dated by TCRdb to the late 2010s). Some background on the complete study: Among the 35 or so multiple sclerosis patients, some 31 had relapsing-remitting MS and 3 had secondary progressive MS. Using UMI-based sequencing, the study compared peripheral blood TCR-beta repertoires from patients with HTLV-I-associated myelopathy (HAM/TSP), patients with multiple sclerosis, and healthy controls. The 95 to 110 TCR-beta libraries covered PBMC samples along with longitudinal samples, technical triplicates, and paired sorted CD4+ and CD8+ T-cell subsets. The cohort comprised about 68 subjects: some 14 HAM/TSP patients, roughly 34 multiple sclerosis patients and about 20 healthy controls.

cDNA was synthesized by template-switch 5'RACE using a primer with a 10-nucleotide random unique molecular identifier that tagged each TCR transcript. Each sequencing run produced over 190 million TCR-beta sequences covering 15-18 subjects. Total RNA was extracted with the RNeasy kit. The KAPA Real-time Library Amplification kit was used to amplify TCR-beta VDJ regions with primers for the TCR constant region and the 5'RACE anchor. A first PCR added sample indexes and Illumina adaptors, and a second PCR then raised library yield. After Ampure bead purification, the roughly 650 bp TCR product was size-selected on a 2% E-gel SizeSelection system. Before pooling, library quality was checked on a Bioanalyzer, concentration was measured with Qubit, and libraries were quantified with the Kapa Library Quantification kit. An Illumina HiSeq 2500 was used to sequence the libraries paired-end at 2 x 150 bp. To increase sequence diversity, roughly 24-32% phiX was spiked into each library pool. As for how the authors treated the data: Quality-filtered reads were processed with the UMI-based MiGEC pipeline, and over 80% of raw TCR sequences were removed by the MiGEC pipeline during error correction. VDJ genes were aligned to IMGT germline references, and clonotypes were defined by unique CDR3 amino acid sequence plus V-J genes. VDJtools evaluated clonal expansion, Shannon diversity and CDR3 relatedness (CalcPairwiseDistances, ClusterSamples); CLCbio workbench built phylogenetic trees. Expanded clones were defined as having at least 8 unique UMIs, based on coefficient-of-variation modelling across technical triplicates. TCRdb handled the public reads itself, with Q25 trimming in fastp and clone calling in MiXCR, and kept productive beta chains. Entries are consolidated by CDR3 protein sequence, retaining the most common genes and DNA. TCRdb assigned the V and J calls; the authors' analysis was not used. Across this sample there are under 70,000 distinct CDR3 sequences, with roughly 3.3% seen only once. Together, the top ten hold 3.1% of the sample.

Here is what the overall study found, with its caveats: Phylogenetic analysis grouped repertoires from 18 of 34 MS patients into a cluster of related CDR3 sequences, suggesting a possible repertoire-level signature. No association of the MS cluster with clinical or MRI features was observed, and the need for larger cohorts was stated by the authors. The highest TCR clonal expansion was observed in HAM/TSP patients, whereas the lowest was observed in MS patients, even when compared with healthy controls. No identical CDR3 amino acid sequences were shared among expanded clones across subjects, suggesting private TCR-beta repertoires in all groups.

For unsorted PBMC libraries, 2 million PBMCs were used after storage in RNAlater at -80 degrees C until RNA extraction. Multiple sclerosis patients were enrolled in a US clinical protocol under which disease progression was evaluated by magnetic resonance imaging. Peripheral blood was subjected to Ficoll-Hypaque density gradient centrifugation to isolate PBMCs, which were then cryopreserved in liquid nitrogen. V is reduced by 2 bases and J by 3 bases, leaving a spacing of 12 bases between them. From a lookup of the germline V gene, CDR1 and CDR2 are SGHRS and YFSETQ. The CDR3 runs 14 amino acids, cysteine and phenylalanine included. CDR3 DNA only is kept here, 42 bases in frame from base 1. This clonotype occurred a few times. Its antigen has not been determined. Per-base quality was not reported, and no clone a single base away is much larger than it.

This receptor was taken from a woman aged 25-40 years with multiple sclerosis. The sample taken for sequencing was PBMCs. Rearrangement joined TRBV5-1 to TRBJ2-7; TRBD1 is possibly the D segment (5 matching bases). The bases are TGCGCCAGCAGCTTATGGCAGGGCGGCTACGAGCAGTACTTC. It is translated as CASSLWQGGYEQYF.